These 3 T cell receptor beta chains came from one sample sequenced in a study of OX40 agonist ivuxolimab in advanced cancers. Repertoires were generated with immunoSEQ multiplex PCR, while TCRdb's copy carries only in-frame clones and drops some. The data hold approximately 14,000 clones, with around three quarters observed a single time. Source: CD4+ or CD8+ T cells sorted from blood, taken in a trial of the OX40 agonist ivuxolimab. These receptors came from an adult with an advanced solid tumor such as melanoma, head and neck, liver or kidney cancer.

The chain joins TRBV6-1 to TRBJ2-1, with D perhaps being TRBD1 or TRBD2 (5 bases each). CDR3 length equals 12 residues. Trimming took 4 bases from V and 9 from J, leaving 10 bases between them. Per the germline V gene, CDR1 is MNHNS and CDR2 is SASEGT. CDR3 sequence (DNA): TGTGCCAGCAGTGCGGTAGGGACTGAGCAGTTCTTC. Translating gives CASSAVGTEQFF.

This sequence joins TRBV11-3 and TRBJ2-5; maybe TRBD1 (5 bases). The CDR3 sequence is 14 residues long. Trimming pared 3 bases from V and 6 bases from J, leaving 14 bases between. Germline lookup yields CDR1 SGHNT and CDR2 YENEEA. The DNA of the CDR3 is TGTGCCAGCAGCTTGGAAAGGGGTCGAAAGACCCAGTACTTC. Its translation: CASSLERGRKTQYF.

This CDR3 reads CASSGGLAEFYEQYF. In nucleotides, the CDR3 is TGTGCCAGCAGCGGCGGTTTAGCGGAGTTCTACGAGCAGTACTTC. The chain couples TRBV5-5 to TRBJ2-7; a possible D gene is TRBD2 (6 bases). CDR1 is SGHKS, CDR2 YYEKEE, per germline (reference sequence). This CDR3 contains 15 residues. V lost 4 bases and J lost 3, with 17 bases in between.